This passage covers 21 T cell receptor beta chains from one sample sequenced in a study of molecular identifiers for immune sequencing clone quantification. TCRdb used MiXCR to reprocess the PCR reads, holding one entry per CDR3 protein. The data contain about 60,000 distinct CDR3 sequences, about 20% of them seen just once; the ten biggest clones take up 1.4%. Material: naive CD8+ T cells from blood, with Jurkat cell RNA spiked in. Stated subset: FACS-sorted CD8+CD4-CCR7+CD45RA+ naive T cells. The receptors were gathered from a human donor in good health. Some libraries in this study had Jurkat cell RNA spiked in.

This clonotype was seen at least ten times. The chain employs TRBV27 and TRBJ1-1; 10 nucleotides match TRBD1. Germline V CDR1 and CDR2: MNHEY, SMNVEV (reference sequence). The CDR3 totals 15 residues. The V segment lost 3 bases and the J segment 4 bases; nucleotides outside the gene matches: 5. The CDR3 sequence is CASSLTGGVSTEAFF. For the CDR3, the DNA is TGTGCCAGCAGTTTGACAGGGGGCGTTAGCACTGAAGCTTTCTTT.

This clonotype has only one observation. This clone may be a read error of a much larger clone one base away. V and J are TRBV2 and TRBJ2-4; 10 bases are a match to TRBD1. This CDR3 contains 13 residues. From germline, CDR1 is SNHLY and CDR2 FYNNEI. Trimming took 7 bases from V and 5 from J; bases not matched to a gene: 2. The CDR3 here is CASNGTGENIQYF. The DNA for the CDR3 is TGTGCCAGCAACGGGACAGGGGAAAACATTCAGTACTTC.

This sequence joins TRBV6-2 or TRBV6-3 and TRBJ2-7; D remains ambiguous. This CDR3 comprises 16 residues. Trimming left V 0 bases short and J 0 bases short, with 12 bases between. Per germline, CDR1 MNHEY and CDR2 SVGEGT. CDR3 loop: CASSYSPNPYSYEQYF. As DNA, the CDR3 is TGTGCCAGCAGTTACTCGCCCAATCCTTACTCCTACGAGCAGTACTTC.

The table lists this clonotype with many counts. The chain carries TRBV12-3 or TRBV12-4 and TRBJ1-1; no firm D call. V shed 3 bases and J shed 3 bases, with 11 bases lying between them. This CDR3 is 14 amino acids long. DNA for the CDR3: TGTGCCAGCAGTTTGGGCAGTGACGACACTGAAGCTTTCTTT. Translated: CASSLGSDDTEAFF.

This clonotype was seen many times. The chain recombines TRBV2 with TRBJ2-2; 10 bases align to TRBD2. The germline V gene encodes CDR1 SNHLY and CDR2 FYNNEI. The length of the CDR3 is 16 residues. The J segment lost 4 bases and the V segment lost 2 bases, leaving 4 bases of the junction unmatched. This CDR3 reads CASSESSGRGTGELFF. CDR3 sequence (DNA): TGTGCCAGCAGTGAATCTAGCGGGAGAGGCACCGGGGAGCTGTTTTTT. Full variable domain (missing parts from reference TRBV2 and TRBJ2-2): EPEVTQTPSHQVTQMGQEVILRCVPISNHLYFYWYRQILGQKVEFLVSFYNNEISEKSEIFDDQFSVERPDGSNFTLKIRSTKLEDSAMYFCASSESSGRGTGELFFGEGSRLTVL.

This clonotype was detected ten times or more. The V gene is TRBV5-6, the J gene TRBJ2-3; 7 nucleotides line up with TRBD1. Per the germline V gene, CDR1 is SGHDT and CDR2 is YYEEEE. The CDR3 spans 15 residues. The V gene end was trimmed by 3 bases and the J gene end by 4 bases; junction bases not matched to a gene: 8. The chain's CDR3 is CASSWDVGGADTQYF. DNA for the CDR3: TGTGCCAGCAGCTGGGACGTAGGGGGCGCAGATACGCAGTATTTT.

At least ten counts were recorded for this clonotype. The chain's CDR3 is CASSYGPPINEQFF. The CDR3 DNA reads TGTGCCAGCAGTTACGGCCCCCCCATCAATGAGCAGTTCTTC. The rearrangement uses TRBV6-2 or TRBV6-3 and TRBJ2-1; D gene unclear. Germline CDR1 MNHEY, CDR2 SVGEGT. V shed 2 bases and J shed 6 bases, with 11 bases lying between them. The CDR3 length is 14 residues.

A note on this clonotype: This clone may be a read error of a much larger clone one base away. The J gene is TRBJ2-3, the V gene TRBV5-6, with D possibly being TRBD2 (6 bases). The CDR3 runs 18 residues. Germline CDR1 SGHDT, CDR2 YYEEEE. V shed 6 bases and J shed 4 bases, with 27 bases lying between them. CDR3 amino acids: CASNPPIRDFSPADTQYF. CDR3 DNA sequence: TGTGCCAGCAACCCCCCTATTAGGGACTTCTCCCCAGCAGATACGCAGTATTTT.

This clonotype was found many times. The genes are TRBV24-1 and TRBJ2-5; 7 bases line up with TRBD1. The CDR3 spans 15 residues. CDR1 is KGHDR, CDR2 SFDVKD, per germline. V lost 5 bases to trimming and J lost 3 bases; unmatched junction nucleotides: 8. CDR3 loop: CATSAWDRSKETQYF. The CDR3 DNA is TGTGCCACCAGTGCCTGGGACAGATCTAAAGAGACCCAGTACTTC.

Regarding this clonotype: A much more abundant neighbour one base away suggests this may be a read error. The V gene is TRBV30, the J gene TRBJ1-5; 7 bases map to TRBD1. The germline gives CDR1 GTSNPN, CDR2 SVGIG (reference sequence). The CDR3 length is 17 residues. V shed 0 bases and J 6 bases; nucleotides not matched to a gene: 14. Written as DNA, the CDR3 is TGTGCCTGGAGTGTCCAATCGACAGGGACCTACAGTCAGCCCCAGCATTTT. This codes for CAWSVQSTGTYSQPQHF.

The CDR3 reads CASSFPGGIPGELFF. For the CDR3, the DNA is TGTGCCAGCAGCTTTCCGGGAGGCATCCCCGGGGAGCTGTTTTTT. This chain uses TRBV7-9 with TRBJ2-2; the match to TRBD2 covers 7 bases. V shed 3 bases and J 6 bases; nucleotides not matched to a gene: 7. Germline loops: CDR1 SEHNR, CDR2 FQNEAQ (reference sequence). The CDR3 runs 15 residues.

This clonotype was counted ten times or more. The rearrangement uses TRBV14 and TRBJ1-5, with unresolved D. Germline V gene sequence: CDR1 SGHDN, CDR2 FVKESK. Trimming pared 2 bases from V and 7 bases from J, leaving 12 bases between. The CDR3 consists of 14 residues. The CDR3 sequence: CASSQLTGAQPQHF. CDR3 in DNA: TGTGCCAGCAGCCAACTTACGGGCGCCCAGCCCCAGCATTTT.

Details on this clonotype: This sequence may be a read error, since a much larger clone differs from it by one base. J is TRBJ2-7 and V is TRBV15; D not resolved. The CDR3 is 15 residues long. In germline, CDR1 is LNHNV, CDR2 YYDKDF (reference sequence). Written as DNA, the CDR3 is TGTGCCGCCAGCAGAGATGAGTACGGAACCTACGAGCAGTACTTC. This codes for CAASRDEYGTYEQYF.

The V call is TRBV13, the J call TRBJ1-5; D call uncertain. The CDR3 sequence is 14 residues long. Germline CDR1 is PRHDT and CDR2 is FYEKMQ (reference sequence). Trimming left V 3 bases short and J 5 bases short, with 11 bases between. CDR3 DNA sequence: TGTGCCAGCAGCTTCGGGAGCCAGGATCAGCCCCAGCATTTT. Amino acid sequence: CASSFGSQDQPQHF.

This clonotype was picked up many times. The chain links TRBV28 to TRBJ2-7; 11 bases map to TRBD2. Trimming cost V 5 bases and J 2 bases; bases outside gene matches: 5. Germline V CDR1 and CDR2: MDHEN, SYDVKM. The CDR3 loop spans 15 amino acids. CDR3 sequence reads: CASSLISGRAYEQYF. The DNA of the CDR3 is TGTGCCAGCAGTCTGATTAGCGGGAGGGCCTACGAGCAGTACTTC.

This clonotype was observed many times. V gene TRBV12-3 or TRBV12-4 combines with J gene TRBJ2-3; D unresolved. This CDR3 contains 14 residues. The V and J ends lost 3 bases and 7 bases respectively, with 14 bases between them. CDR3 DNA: TGTGCCAGCAGTTTTGGACCACACCGTCATACGCAGTATTTT. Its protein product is CASSFGPHRHTQYF.

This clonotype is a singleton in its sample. CDR3 sequence: CATSGYHGRGQETQYF. For the CDR3, the DNA is TGTGCCACCAGTGGTTACCATGGACGGGGCCAAGAGACCCAGTACTTC. The genes are TRBV24-1 and TRBJ2-5, with a weak D call TRBD2 (5 bases). The CDR3 is 16 residues long. The V gene lost 5 bases and the J gene lost 1 base, with 16 bases spanning the gap. Germline-derived CDR1 and CDR2 are KGHDR and SFDVKD.

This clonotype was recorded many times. This CDR3 is CASSLGPPGNTIYF. CDR3 nucleotides: TGTGCCAGCAGCTTGGGCCCTCCTGGAAACACCATATATTTT. V usage is TRBV11-2 and J usage is TRBJ1-3; D is undetermined. With 3 bases removed from V and 2 bases from J, the gap between germline ends came to 8 bases. CDR1 is SGHAT and CDR2 is FQNNGV in the germline V gene. The CDR3 spans 14 residues.

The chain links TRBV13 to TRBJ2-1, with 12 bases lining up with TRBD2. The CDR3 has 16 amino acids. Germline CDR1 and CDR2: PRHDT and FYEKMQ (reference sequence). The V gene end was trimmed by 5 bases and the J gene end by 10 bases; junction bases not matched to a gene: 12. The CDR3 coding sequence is TGTGCCAGCAGCCGAGCTAGCGGGAGGGCGTGGTGGGAGCAGTTCTTC. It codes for CASSRASGRAWWEQFF.

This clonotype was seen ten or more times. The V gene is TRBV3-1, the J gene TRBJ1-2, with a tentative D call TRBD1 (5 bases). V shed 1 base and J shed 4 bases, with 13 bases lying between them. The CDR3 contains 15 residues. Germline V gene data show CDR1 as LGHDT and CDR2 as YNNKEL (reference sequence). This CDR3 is CASSQVRDLFYGYTF. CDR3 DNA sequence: TGTGCCAGCAGCCAAGTTAGGGACCTGTTCTATGGCTACACCTTC.

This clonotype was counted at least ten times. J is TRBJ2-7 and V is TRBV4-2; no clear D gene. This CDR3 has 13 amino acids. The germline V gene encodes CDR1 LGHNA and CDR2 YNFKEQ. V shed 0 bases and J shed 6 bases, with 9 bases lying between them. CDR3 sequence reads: CASSQDSWPEQYF. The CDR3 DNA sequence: TGTGCCAGCAGCCAAGATTCGTGGCCCGAGCAGTACTTC.